The 15 T cell receptor beta chains reported below all come from one sample, sequenced in a study of cytomegalovirus exposure and HLA in healthy donors. The PCR was carried out with 60 Vbeta primers and 13 Jbeta primers. Method: immunoSEQ multiplex PCR; TCRdb's copy keeps in-frame clones and lacks some. This table holds 180,000 or so clones. Sequencing was done on a sample of PBMCs. These receptors originate from a boy aged 5 to 17 in good health and CMV-seronegative.

This chain connects TRBV30 to TRBJ1-2, with D possibly being TRBD1 (5 bases). The CDR3 runs 15 residues. Germline-derived CDR1 and CDR2 are GTSNPN and SVGIG (reference sequence). V lost 6 bases to trimming and J lost 1 base, with 18 bases between them. The chain's CDR3 is CACYLPLRDNYGYTF. As DNA, the CDR3 is TGTGCCTGCTATTTACCCCTCAGGGATAACTATGGCTACACCTTC.

The chain carries TRBV25-1 and TRBJ2-3, with TRBD2 matching 10 bases. J was trimmed by 0 bases and V by 5 bases; bases with no gene match: 8. Germline V gene data show CDR1 as MGHDK and CDR2 as SYGVNS. CDR3 length: 17 residues. The CDR3 nucleotides read TGTGCCAGCAGTCCGCTCGGACTAGCGGTTAGCACAGATACGCAGTATTTT. Translated: CASSPLGLAVSTDTQYF.

The chain has TRBV6-5 and TRBJ2-5; 7 bases agree with TRBD1. From germline, CDR1 is MNHEY and CDR2 SVGAGI. V lost 2 bases to trimming and J lost 5 bases; unmatched junction nucleotides: 8. The CDR3 contains 15 residues. CDR3 residues: CASSYERGPEETQYF. The DNA for the CDR3 is TGTGCCAGCAGTTACGAAAGGGGGCCGGAGGAGACCCAGTACTTC.

The chain is built from TRBV18 and TRBJ1-1, with no clear D. V lost 3 bases and J 3 bases, leaving 8 bases between the germline ends. The CDR3 consists of 13 residues. The germline V gene has CDR1 KGHSH and CDR2 LQKENI. The DNA of the CDR3 is TGTGCCAGCTCACCCAAGAGGGACACTGAAGCTTTCTTT. Translating it yields CASSPKRDTEAFF.

This chain connects TRBV27 to TRBJ1-5, with no clear D. Germline CDR1 and CDR2: MNHEY and SMNVEV (reference sequence). CDR3 length: 14 residues. V was clipped by 6 bases and J by 2 bases, with 11 bases between them. CDR3 region: CASRSSGGNQPQHF. CDR3 in DNA: TGTGCCAGCAGAAGTTCGGGAGGCAATCAGCCCCAGCATTTT.

The J gene is TRBJ2-7, the V gene TRBV10-3; the D gene is possibly TRBD1 (8 bases). This CDR3 has 14 residues. Germline CDR1 is ENHRY and CDR2 is SYGVKD. V was shortened by 10 bases and J by 2 bases, with 18 bases between the two germline ends. In nucleotides, the CDR3 is TGTGCCAGCTGGGGGGGGACAGGAACCTACGAGCAGTACTTC. This sequence encodes CASWGGTGTYEQYF.

The gene calls are TRBV6-1 and TRBJ1-1; TRBD1 matches at 7 bases. The V gene end was trimmed by 6 bases and the J gene end by 7 bases; junction bases not matched to a gene: 11. Germline V gene sequence: CDR1 MNHNS, CDR2 SASEGT. The CDR3 loop spans 14 amino acids. CDR3 nucleotides: TGTGCCAGCAGCCCAGGTGATCGACAGGGTGAAGCTTTCTTT. This translates into CASSPGDRQGEAFF.

The V and J genes are TRBV2 and TRBJ2-3, with TRBD2 matching over 14 bases. The CDR3 covers 15 residues. The ends lost 6 bases at V and 9 bases at J; junction bases unmatched: 8. The germline V gene has CDR1 SNHLY and CDR2 FYNNEI. This CDR3 is CASSAGLAGGGTQYF. In nucleotides, the CDR3 is TGTGCCAGCAGCGCCGGACTAGCGGGGGGAGGCACGCAGTATTTT.

This chain connects TRBV30 to TRBJ1-3; TRBD1 matches 7 bases. Trimming removed 2 bases from V and 0 bases from J; junction bases left unmatched: 10. Germline loops: CDR1 GTSNPN, CDR2 SVGIG (reference sequence). The CDR3 runs 17 residues. The chain's CDR3 is CAWSRVSGGFSGNTIYF. CDR3 coding DNA: TGTGCCTGGAGTAGGGTATCAGGGGGATTCTCTGGAAACACCATATATTTT.

CDR3 sequence (DNA): TGTGCCAGCAGCGTAGATTCGGGTAGCCAAGAGACCCAGTACTTC. Its protein is CASSVDSGSQETQYF. This sequence joins TRBV9 and TRBJ2-5; D remains unclear. The V gene lost 0 bases and the J gene lost 1 base, with 10 bases spanning the gap. The CDR3 runs to 15 residues. From germline, CDR1 is SGDLS and CDR2 YYNGEE. The full variable domain, its missing parts supplied by reference TRBV9 and TRBJ2-5, is DSGVTQTPKHLITATGQRVTLRCSPRSGDLSVYWYQQSLDQGLQFLIQYYNGEERAKGNILERFSAQQFPDLHSELNLSSLELGDSALYFCASSVDSGSQETQYFGPGTRLLVL.

V usage is TRBV7-2 and J usage is TRBJ2-5; perhaps TRBD2 as D (7 bases). Near its end, the DNA agrees better with TRBJ2-7, so the J call may be wrong. This CDR3 has 17 residues. Germline loops: CDR1 SGHTA, CDR2 FQGNSA. CDR3 DNA: TGTGCCAGCAGCTTAGGAGGGCGGGGGCCGATCTCCTACGAGCAGTACTTC. Translated: CASSLGGRGPISYEQYF.

The genes are TRBV6-5 and TRBJ2-7; D is unclear. This CDR3 contains 12 residues. V was trimmed by 0 bases and J by 7 bases, leaving 7 bases between them. Per the germline V gene, CDR1 is MNHEY and CDR2 is SVGAGI. DNA for the CDR3: TGTGCCAGCAGTTACTCGAAGGAGGAGCAGTACTTC. The encoded protein is CASSYSKEEQYF.

The chain combines TRBV11-1 with TRBJ2-1; TRBD2 is a possible D gene (6 bases). CDR3 length equals 11 residues. Trimming removed 6 bases at V and 10 bases at J, with 10 bases between. Germline lookup yields CDR1 SGHAT and CDR2 FQDESV (reference sequence). The chain's CDR3 is CASRAGREQFF. DNA of the CDR3: TGTGCCAGCAGGGCGGGGCGAGAGCAGTTCTTC.

The V gene is TRBV11-2, the J gene TRBJ2-1; D unclear. The CDR3 has 12 amino acids. V was cut by 5 bases and J by 2 bases, with 4 bases left in between. The germline gives CDR1 SGHAT, CDR2 FQNNGV. CDR3 DNA sequence: TGTGCCAGCAGCCCTACCTACAATGAGCAGTTCTTC. This codes for CASSPTYNEQFF.

The CDR3 DNA reads as TGTGCCAGCAAGCGCGGGGGCCTCCAAGAGACCCAGTACTTC. It yields the protein CASKRGGLQETQYF. V and J are TRBV27 and TRBJ2-5; possibly TRBD2 for D (7 bases). Germline CDR1 is MNHEY and CDR2 is SMNVEV (reference sequence). Trimming removed 7 bases at V and 1 base at J, with 13 bases between. This CDR3 region has 14 residues.